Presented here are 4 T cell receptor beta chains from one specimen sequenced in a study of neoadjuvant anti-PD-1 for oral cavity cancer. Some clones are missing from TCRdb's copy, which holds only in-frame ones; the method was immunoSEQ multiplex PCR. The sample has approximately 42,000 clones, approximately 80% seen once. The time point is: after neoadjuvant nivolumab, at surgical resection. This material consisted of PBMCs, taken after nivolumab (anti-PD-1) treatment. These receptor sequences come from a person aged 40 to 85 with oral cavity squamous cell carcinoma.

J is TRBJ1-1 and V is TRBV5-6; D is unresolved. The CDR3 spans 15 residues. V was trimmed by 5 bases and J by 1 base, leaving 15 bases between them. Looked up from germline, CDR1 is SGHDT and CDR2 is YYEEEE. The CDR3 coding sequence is TGTGCCAGCAGACCCTCAGTCACGGGGAACACTGAAGCTTTCTTT. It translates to CASRPSVTGNTEAFF.

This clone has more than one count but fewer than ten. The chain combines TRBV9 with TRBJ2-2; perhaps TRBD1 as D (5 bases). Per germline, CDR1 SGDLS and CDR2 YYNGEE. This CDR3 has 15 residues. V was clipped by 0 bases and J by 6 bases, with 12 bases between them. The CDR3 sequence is CASSVERGGAGELFF. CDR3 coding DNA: TGTGCCAGCAGCGTAGAAAGGGGTGGGGCCGGGGAGCTGTTTTTT.

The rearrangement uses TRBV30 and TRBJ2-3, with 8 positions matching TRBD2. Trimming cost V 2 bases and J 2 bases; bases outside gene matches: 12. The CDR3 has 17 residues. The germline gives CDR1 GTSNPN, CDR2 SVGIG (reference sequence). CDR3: CAWSRLATGGDTDTQYF. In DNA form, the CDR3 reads TGTGCCTGGAGTCGACTAGCGACCGGAGGCGACACAGATACGCAGTATTTT.

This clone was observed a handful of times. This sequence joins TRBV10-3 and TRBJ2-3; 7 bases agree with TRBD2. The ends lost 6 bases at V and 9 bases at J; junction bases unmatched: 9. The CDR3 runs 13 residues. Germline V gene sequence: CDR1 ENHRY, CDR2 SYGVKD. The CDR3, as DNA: TGTGCCATCAGGGGGGGGGTCGGAGAAACGCAGTATTTT. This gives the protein CAIRGGVGETQYF.